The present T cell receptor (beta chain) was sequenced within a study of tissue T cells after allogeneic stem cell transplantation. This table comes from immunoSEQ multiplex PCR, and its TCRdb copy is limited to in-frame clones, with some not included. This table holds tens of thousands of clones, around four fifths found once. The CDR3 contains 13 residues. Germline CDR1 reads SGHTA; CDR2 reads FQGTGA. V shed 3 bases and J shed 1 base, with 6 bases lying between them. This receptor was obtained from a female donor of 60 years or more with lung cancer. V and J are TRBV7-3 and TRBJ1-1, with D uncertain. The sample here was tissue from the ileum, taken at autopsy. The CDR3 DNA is TGTGCCAGCAGCTTTGCACGGAACACTGAAGCTTTCTTT. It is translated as CASSFARNTEAFF. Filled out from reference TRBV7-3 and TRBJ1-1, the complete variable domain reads GAGVSQTPSNKVTEKGKYVELRCDPISGHTALYWYRQSLGQGPEFLIYFQGTGAADDSGLPNDRFFAVRPEGSVSTLKIQRTERGDSAVYLCASSFARNTEAFFGQGTRLTVV.